The T cell receptor (beta chain) described here comes from a study of response to subunit inactivated influenza vaccine. TCRdb reanalysed the RT-PCR reads using MiXCR and keeps one entry per CDR3 protein. The sample has about 170,000 distinct CDR3 sequences; over 9.5% are singletons. Germline V gene data show CDR1 as SGHVS and CDR2 as FQNEAQ. The CDR3 totals 17 residues. J lost 2 bases, V lost 1 base, and 10 bases had no gene match. This clonotype was picked up a small number of times. This same sample was also taken into another study, of T cells expressing NK-cell markers. That source notes: 5'RACE template switching built TCR beta cDNA with unique molecular identifiers. Of the CD8+ T cells in roughly 6 donors, 1.0-7.0% belonged to dominant NKG2C+ clonotypes.

This sequence originates from a man between 45 and 60 years old who received an inactivated influenza vaccine. The sample consisted of CD8+ T cells sorted from PBMCs, taken 11 to 12 days after vaccination. The chain has TRBV7-8 and TRBJ2-5; 7 bases map to TRBD2. CDR3 nucleotides: TGTGCCAGCAGCTTAGGTGTGGCGGGAGTGCTACAAGAGACCCAGTACTTC. It is translated as CASSLGVAGVLQETQYF.